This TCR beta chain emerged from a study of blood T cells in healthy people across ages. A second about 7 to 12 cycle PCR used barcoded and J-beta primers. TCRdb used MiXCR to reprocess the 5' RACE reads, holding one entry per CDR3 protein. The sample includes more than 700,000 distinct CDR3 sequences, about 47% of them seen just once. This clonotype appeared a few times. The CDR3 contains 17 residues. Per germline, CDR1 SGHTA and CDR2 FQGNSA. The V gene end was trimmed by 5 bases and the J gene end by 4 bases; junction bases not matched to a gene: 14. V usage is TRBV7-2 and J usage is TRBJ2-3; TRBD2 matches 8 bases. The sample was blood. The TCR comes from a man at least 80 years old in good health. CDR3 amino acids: CASSASGTSLSPDTQYF. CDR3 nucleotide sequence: TGTGCCAGCAGCGCTTCGGGGACTAGTCTAAGCCCAGATACGCAGTATTTT.